This T cell receptor beta chain was retrieved from a study of T cells in Graves' hyperthyroidism and ophthalmopathy. Study-wide points: Most thyroid-expanded clonotypes above 0.001 were also found in blood. Ophthalmopathy could be told apart from stable hyperthyroidism with a 13 V-J model.

The CDR3 regions of TCR beta were amplified from RNA transcripts. HTBI primers were employed in a first-round RT-PCR of the TCR CDR3. TCRdb itself ran the multiplex PCR reads through MiXCR, one entry per CDR3 protein. The profile shows under 650,000 distinct CDR3 sequences, around 16% of them singletons. Patients were excluded for uncontrolled infection, other autoimmune disease, pregnancy or lactation. About this clonotype itself: What it binds is unknown.

Germline-derived CDR1 and CDR2 are LNHDA and SQIVND (reference sequence). With 2 bases removed from V and 6 bases from J, the gap between germline ends came to 5 bases. The CDR3 consists of 12 residues. The specimen was blood. The chain joins TRBV19 to TRBJ1-5; D call uncertain. This sequence was found in a woman in her thirties with Graves' hyperthyroidism. The CDR3 is CASSIISQPQHF. For the CDR3, the DNA is TGTGCCAGTAGTATAATAAGTCAGCCCCAGCATTTT.